The present entry profiles one T cell receptor beta chain with its context. The antigen is not known. The CDR3 spans 15 residues. With 8 bases removed from V and 9 bases from J, the gap between germline ends came to 25 bases. CDR1 is MDHEN and CDR2 is SYDVKM in the germline V gene. CD8+CD57+ cell expansion had been shown by flow cytometry in patients chosen for sequencing. By the time of blood sampling, patients had still received no therapy. These data come from a study of CD8+CD57+ T cells in acquired aplastic anemia. About the study: Recorded DNA amounts for sorted CD4+ and CD8+ cells had an average of approximately 3 ug.

Study-level results: Patients and controls had in common twenty-nine CD8+ CDR3 sequences. In CD8+ cells, Simpson's diversity showed no significant difference between patients and controls.

The study profiled TCR beta VDJ and CDR3 using genomic DNA as template. One entry per CDR3 protein, called by TCRdb with MiXCR from the reads. The sample holds 150,000 to 200,000 distinct CDR3 sequences; about 64% are singletons and the top ten take around 45%. This sequence originates from a human donor with aplastic anemia. The sample taken for sequencing was sorted CD4+, CD8+, or CD8+CD57+ T cells (not recorded which) from PBMCs. The chain joins TRBV28 to TRBJ2-5, with D possibly TRBD2 on 6 matching bases. The CDR3 DNA follows: TGTGCCAGCGGGCCCGGGGGTGGGGTCGCGGAGCCCCAGTACTTC. Protein: CASGPGGGVAEPQYF.